The 6 T cell receptor beta chains reported below all come from one sample, sequenced in a study of cytomegalovirus exposure and HLA in healthy donors. 60 Vbeta and 13 Jbeta primers were used in PCR. Only in-frame clones appear in the TCRdb table, and some are missing; sequencing was by immunoSEQ multiplex PCR. The profile shows under 55,000 clones, around 80% of them singletons. Sample: PBMCs. The receptors here all came from a man aged 30 to 39 in good health and CMV-seropositive.

Only a few counts were recorded for this clone. This chain connects TRBV2 to TRBJ1-1; 8 bases fit TRBD1. The V segment lost 4 bases and the J segment 5 bases; nucleotides outside the gene matches: 3. The CDR3 is 13 amino acids. The germline CDR1 and CDR2 sequences are SNHLY and FYNNEI. Here the CDR3 reads CASSGTGWTEAFF. CDR3 DNA sequence: TGTGCCAGCAGTGGGACAGGGTGGACTGAAGCTTTCTTT.

The gene calls are TRBV5-8 and TRBJ1-4, with 10 bases matching TRBD1. V dropped 4 bases and J dropped 4; count of bases not matched to a gene: 4. In germline, CDR1 is SGHTS, CDR2 YDEGEE. The CDR3 totals 15 residues. The CDR3 bases are TGTGCCAGCAGCGTGGGACAGGGGAGTAATGAAAAACTGTTTTTT. Its translation is CASSVGQGSNEKLFF.

The gene calls are TRBV27 and TRBJ2-2; D gene uncertain. The CDR3 sequence is 13 residues long. V was trimmed by 6 bases and J by 4 bases, leaving 9 bases between them. Germline lookup yields CDR1 MNHEY and CDR2 SMNVEV (reference sequence). As DNA, the CDR3 is TGTGCCAGCAGCGTATCCGGCACCGGGGAGCTGTTTTTT. It yields the protein CASSVSGTGELFF.

The chain employs TRBV28 and TRBJ1-5; 7 bases align to TRBD1. The V gene end was trimmed by 5 bases and the J gene end by 6 bases; junction bases not matched to a gene: 4. There are 13 residues in the CDR3. Per the germline V gene, CDR1 is MDHEN and CDR2 is SYDVKM. The CDR3 is CASSLGQVQPQHF. The CDR3 bases are TGTGCCAGCAGTCTTGGACAGGTTCAGCCCCAGCATTTT. The whole variable domain, remainder taken from reference TRBV28 and TRBJ1-5, is DVKVTQSSRYLVKRTGEKVFLECVQDMDHENMFWYRQDPGLGLRLIYFSYDVKMKEKGDIPEGYSVSREKKERFSLILESASTNQTSMYLCASSLGQVQPQHFGDGTRLSIL.

This clone was observed a few times. This rearrangement joins TRBV28 to TRBJ1-1; D unresolved. This CDR3 has 13 residues. Trimming shortened V by 5 bases and J by 0 bases, and 7 bases separated the two germline ends. Germline CDR1 and CDR2: MDHEN and SYDVKM. CDR3: CASSTVMNTEAFF. CDR3 bases: TGTGCCAGCAGTACAGTCATGAACACTGAAGCTTTCTTT. Using reference TRBV28 and TRBJ1-1 for the parts outside the CDR3, the full variable domain is DVKVTQSSRYLVKRTGEKVFLECVQDMDHENMFWYRQDPGLGLRLIYFSYDVKMKEKGDIPEGYSVSREKKERFSLILESASTNQTSMYLCASSTVMNTEAFFGQGTRLTVV.

V is TRBV7-6 and J is TRBJ2-1; 8 bases map to TRBD2. Germline CDR1 reads SGHVS; CDR2 reads FNYEAQ. The CDR3 covers 19 residues. V was clipped by 0 bases and J by 1 base; unmatched bases: 11. CDR3 bases: TGTGCCAGCAGCTTAGCTCCCCCTGGACTAGCAAAATCCTACAATGAGCAGTTCTTC. This gives the protein CASSLAPPGLAKSYNEQFF.